Shown below are 28 T cell receptor beta chains from a single sample sequenced in a study of T cell changes during pregnancy in multiple sclerosis (dated by TCRdb to the late 2010s). Receptor amplification or capture employed the immunoSEQ multiplex PCR assay. TCRdb took over this immuneACCESS table, retaining in-frame rearrangements with V and J assigned. Such tables are incomplete; in checked studies, under half of the missing clones stem from an unresolved V gene, and the remainder is unexplained. Here the sample has some 51,000 clones; approximately 94% occur a single time. The ten biggest clones cover about 4.7% of the sample. The sample here was CD8+ T cells from peripheral blood mononuclear cells, taken in the first trimester of pregnancy. All receptors come from a female donor with multiple sclerosis, enrolled in a pregnancy study.

This sequence joins TRBV11-2 and TRBJ1-1, with D unclear. Trimming shortened V by 3 bases and J by 6 bases, and 14 bases separated the two germline ends. This CDR3 comprises 14 residues. Germline V gives CDR1 SGHAT, CDR2 FQNNGV. CDR3 sequence: CASSLNGRPAEAFF. CDR3 in DNA: TGTGCCAGCAGCTTGAACGGGAGGCCGGCTGAAGCTTTCTTT.

This clone occurred a few times. The genes are TRBV5-4 and TRBJ1-2; possible D gene TRBD1, 6 bases. V was cut by 2 bases and J by 2 bases, with 10 bases left in between. Germline CDR1 SGHNT, CDR2 YYREEE (reference sequence). The CDR3 is made up of 14 amino acids. CDR3 sequence: CASSFNRVNYGYTF. DNA of the CDR3: TGTGCCAGCAGCTTCAACAGGGTAAACTATGGCTACACCTTC.

The chain employs TRBV5-4 and TRBJ2-7; 9 bases align to TRBD2. CDR3 length: 16 amino acids. With V trimmed by 0 bases and J by 2 bases, 6 bases remained unmatched. In germline, CDR1 is SGHNT, CDR2 YYREEE (reference sequence). CDR3 bases: TGTGCCAGCAGCTTGGCTTCGGGACTAGCTGCCTACGAGCAGTACTTC. Translated: CASSLASGLAAYEQYF.

The V call is TRBV6-5, the J call TRBJ2-5, with TRBD1 identical over 9 bases. CDR1 and CDR2 (germline): MNHEY, SVGAGI. This CDR3 is 15 amino acids long. V shed 4 bases, J shed 4 bases, and the junction held 7 bases outside the gene matches. CDR3 DNA: TGTGCCAGCAGTTCCGGGACAGGGAACAGAGAGACCCAGTACTTC. It translates to CASSSGTGNRETQYF.

The chain employs TRBV9 and TRBJ1-4; unclear D gene. CDR3 size: 16 residues. Germline CDR1 SGDLS, CDR2 YYNGEE. Trimming pared 0 bases from V and 0 bases from J, leaving 9 bases between. For the CDR3, the DNA is TGTGCCAGCAGCGTAGGAGGCTCCGCAACTAATGAAAAACTGTTTTTT. Translation: CASSVGGSATNEKLFF.

The chain couples TRBV28 to TRBJ1-2; D may be TRBD1 (6 bases). Trimming stripped 4 bases from V and 1 base from J, with 16 bases between. CDR1 MDHEN and CDR2 SYDVKM come from the germline V gene. This CDR3 has 16 residues. The CDR3 region has the DNA TGTGCCAGCAGTTCTCCCGGGACACCGATTAACTATGGCTACACCTTC. Residues: CASSSPGTPINYGYTF.

This chain uses TRBV2 with TRBJ2-1, with D possibly TRBD1 on 5 matching bases. The CDR3 totals 12 residues. Trimming took 7 bases from V and 1 from J, leaving 5 bases between them. Germline CDR1 is SNHLY and CDR2 is FYNNEI. The CDR3 DNA sequence: TGTGCCAGCAAGGGGTCCTACAATGAGCAGTTCTTC. Translated: CASKGSYNEQFF. The full variable domain, with the rest looked up from reference TRBV2 and TRBJ2-1, is EPEVTQTPSHQVTQMGQEVILRCVPISNHLYFYWYRQILGQKVEFLVSFYNNEISEKSEIFDDQFSVERPDGSNFTLKIRSTKLEDSAMYFCASKGSYNEQFFGPGTRLTVL.

The chain combines TRBV28 with TRBJ2-7; 14 bases fit TRBD2. V was clipped by 4 bases and J by 3 bases; unmatched bases: 5. CDR3 size: 16 residues. CDR1 MDHEN and CDR2 SYDVKM come from the germline V gene. The CDR3 region has the DNA TGTGCCAGCAGTTCCCGACTAGCGGGAGGGCTCTACGAGCAGTACTTC. It specifies CASSSRLAGGLYEQYF.

The rearrangement links TRBV28 to TRBJ2-5; 8 nucleotides line up with TRBD2. V lost 5 bases to trimming and J lost 4 bases; unmatched junction nucleotides: 15. Germline CDR1 MDHEN, CDR2 SYDVKM. The CDR3 is made up of 17 amino acids. DNA of the CDR3: TGTGCCAGCAGTACCGGGACTAGGAAAGTTAGGGCAGAGACCCAGTACTTC. This codes for CASSTGTRKVRAETQYF. The variable domain in full, completed from reference TRBV28 and TRBJ2-5, reads DVKVTQSSRYLVKRTGEKVFLECVQDMDHENMFWYRQDPGLGLRLIYFSYDVKMKEKGDIPEGYSVSREKKERFSLILESASTNQTSMYLCASSTGTRKVRAETQYFGPGTRLLVL.

V usage is TRBV15 and J usage is TRBJ1-3; 7 bases match TRBD1. V shed 1 base, J shed 0 bases, and the junction held 3 bases outside the gene matches. The CDR3 is made up of 16 amino acids. Germline values: CDR1 LNHNV, CDR2 YYDKDF (reference sequence). Written as DNA, the CDR3 is TGTGCCACCAGCAGAGGGGGACAGAACTCTGGAAACACCATATATTTT. Translated, it gives CATSRGGQNSGNTIYF.

This chain uses TRBV27 with TRBJ2-3, with TRBD2 as a possible D gene (7 bases). Germline CDR1 reads MNHEY; CDR2 reads SMNVEV (reference sequence). This CDR3 has 16 amino acids. Trimming shortened V by 7 bases and J by 0 bases, and 17 bases separated the two germline ends. Here the CDR3 DNA reads TGTGCCAGCACCTTTAGGGGGGGACGGAGCACAGATACGCAGTATTTT. Its translation: CASTFRGGRSTDTQYF.

CDR3 sequence: CASSEDSRSTTYEQYF. The CDR3 DNA reads TGTGCCAGCAGTGAGGACAGCCGAAGTACCACCTACGAGCAGTACTTC. The rearrangement links TRBV9 to TRBJ2-7, with a weak D call TRBD1 (6 bases). V was trimmed by 5 bases and J by 2 bases, leaving 20 bases between them. This CDR3 region has 16 residues. From germline, CDR1 is SGDLS and CDR2 YYNGEE.

The chain recombines TRBV7-9 with TRBJ2-7; no clear D. Looked up from germline, CDR1 is SEHNR and CDR2 is FQNEAQ (reference sequence). This CDR3 has 13 residues. Trimming shortened V by 5 bases and J by 0 bases, and 8 bases separated the two germline ends. The CDR3 here is CASSPPSSYEQYF. The CDR3 nucleotides are TGTGCCAGCAGCCCCCCGAGCTCCTACGAGCAGTACTTC.

This clone is a singleton in its sample. This chain joins TRBV6-5 and TRBJ2-2; 8 nucleotides line up with TRBD1. Germline assignment: CDR1 MNHEY and CDR2 SVGAGI. With 6 bases clipped from V and 5 bases from J, the junction kept 2 bases outside the gene matches. CDR3 length equals 13 residues. CDR3 sequence reads: CASRRQGTGELFF. CDR3 bases: TGTGCCAGCAGACGACAGGGGACCGGGGAGCTGTTTTTT.

The chain couples TRBV6-5 to TRBJ1-1; D gene ambiguous. CDR1 is MNHEY, CDR2 SVGAGI, per germline. The CDR3 covers 12 residues. Deletions cut 5 bases from V and 8 bases from J, with 12 bases between. The DNA for the CDR3 is TGTGCCAGCAGTACGGGTGCAGCAGAAGCTTTCTTT. Translation: CASSTGAAEAFF.

The V and J genes are TRBV10-3 and TRBJ1-5; no firm D call. Between the trimmed V and J ends, which lost 3 bases and 0 bases, there was a span of 9 bases. CDR3 size: 15 residues. Germline lookup yields CDR1 ENHRY and CDR2 SYGVKD. DNA of the CDR3: TGTGCCATCAGTGACAGCGTGGTTAGCAATCAGCCCCAGCATTTT. This translates into CAISDSVVSNQPQHF.

This clone was detected once. This chain uses TRBV4-3 with TRBJ2-2, with D perhaps matching TRBD1 (5 bases). Per the germline V gene, CDR1 is LGHNA and CDR2 is YSLEER. The CDR3 spans 16 residues. Trimming pared 1 base from V and 2 bases from J, leaving 11 bases between. The CDR3 is CASSQGRGGNTGELFF. For the CDR3, the DNA is TGCGCCAGCAGCCAAGGAAGGGGCGGAAACACCGGGGAGCTGTTTTTT.

J is TRBJ1-1 and V is TRBV9; D is possibly TRBD1 (5 bases). CDR3 size: 13 residues. V gave up 4 bases and J gave up 4 bases, with 11 bases separating them. The germline V gene has CDR1 SGDLS and CDR2 YYNGEE. The CDR3: CASSPSGATEAFF. The CDR3 DNA is TGTGCCAGCAGCCCAAGTGGGGCCACTGAAGCTTTCTTT.

This chain links TRBV19 with TRBJ1-5; maybe TRBD1 (6 bases). Trimming took off 3 bases at V and 7 bases at J, with 22 bases between the two ends. Germline CDR1 LNHDA, CDR2 SQIVND (reference sequence). The CDR3 loop spans 17 amino acids. CDR3 DNA: TGTGCCAGTAGTATGTTAGGGGGTGGACGGGTGGACCAGCCCCAGCATTTT. It codes for CASSMLGGGRVDQPQHF.

The gene calls are TRBV19 and TRBJ1-5; D is perhaps TRBD1 (6 bases). Germline V gene lookup returns CDR1 LNHDA and CDR2 SQIVND (reference sequence). CDR3 size: 14 residues. V shed 5 bases and J shed 5 bases, with 13 bases lying between them. The DNA of the CDR3 is TGTGCCAGTAGTGTGCGACAGGTGGATCAGCCCCAGCATTTT. It translates to CASSVRQVDQPQHF.

The J gene is TRBJ2-2, the V gene TRBV7-3, with 9 bases lining up with TRBD2. V shed 0 bases, J shed 2 bases, and the junction held 7 bases outside the gene matches. CDR1 SGHTA and CDR2 FQGTGA come from the germline V gene. This CDR3 has 18 amino acids. The CDR3 is CASSLTSVAGVNTGELFF. The CDR3 DNA reads as TGTGCCAGCAGCTTAACGTCCGTAGCGGGGGTCAACACCGGGGAGCTGTTTTTT. The variable domain in full, completed from reference TRBV7-3 and TRBJ2-2, reads GAGVSQTPSNKVTEKGKYVELRCDPISGHTALYWYRQSLGQGPEFLIYFQGTGAADDSGLPNDRFFAVRPEGSVSTLKIQRTERGDSAVYLCASSLTSVAGVNTGELFFGEGSRLTVL.

The J gene is TRBJ1-2, the V gene TRBV7-9, with 9 bases aligning to TRBD1. Germline CDR1 reads SEHNR; CDR2 reads FQNEAQ (reference sequence). The length of the CDR3 is 15 residues. J lost 7 bases, V lost 5 bases, and 11 bases had no gene match. Written as DNA, the CDR3 is TGTGCCAGCAGCCAGACCGGACAGGGGCGGGTTGGCTACACCTTC. Its protein product is CASSQTGQGRVGYTF.

The chain is built from TRBV4-1 and TRBJ2-7, with 13 bases that match TRBD2. Germline trimming cut 3 bases from V and 5 bases from J; bases unmatched to any gene: 4. Looked up from germline, CDR1 is MGHRA and CDR2 is YSYEKL. The CDR3 extends over 15 amino acids. In nucleotides, the CDR3 is TGCGCCAGCAGCCATGGTGGACTAGCGGGAGACGAGCAGTACTTC. Amino acids: CASSHGGLAGDEQYF.

Relative to its sample, this clone is medium-sized. This chain uses TRBV6-6 with TRBJ2-7; weak D call: TRBD2 (6 bases). Trimming removed 1 base at V and 3 bases at J, with 16 bases between. Germline CDR1 is MNHNY and CDR2 is SVGAGI (reference sequence). The CDR3 has 16 residues. Written as DNA, the CDR3 is TGTGCCAGCAGTTACTATAGTCGCAGGGAGGACTACGAGCAGTACTTC. Protein: CASSYYSRREDYEQYF.

V gene TRBV4-1 combines with J gene TRBJ2-7; the D gene is possibly TRBD2 (6 bases). CDR3 length: 13 residues. Germline CDR1 reads MGHRA; CDR2 reads YSYEKL. Trimming left V 10 bases short and J 2 bases short, with 15 bases between. CDR3 amino acids: CATSRDGTYEQYF. The CDR3 region has the DNA TGCGCCACTTCGCGGGACGGGACCTACGAGCAGTACTTC.

The chain has TRBV5-8 and TRBJ2-3; possible D gene TRBD1, 5 bases. The germline gives CDR1 SGHTS, CDR2 YDEGEE. The V and J ends lost 2 bases and 2 bases respectively, with 9 bases between them. The CDR3 length is 14 residues. CDR3 amino acids: CASSFLDNTDTQYF. CDR3 coding DNA: TGTGCCAGCAGCTTTTTGGACAACACAGATACGCAGTATTTT. Drawing the rest from reference TRBV5-8 and TRBJ2-3, the complete variable domain is EAGVTQSPTHLIKTRGQQATLRCSPISGHTSVYWYQQALGLGLQFLLWYDEGEERNRGNFPPRFSGRQFPNYSSELNVNALELEDSALYLCASSFLDNTDTQYFGPGTRLTVL.

The rearrangement joins TRBV7-9 to TRBJ2-7; 8 bases are shared with TRBD2. This CDR3 region has 16 residues. Per the germline V gene, CDR1 is SEHNR and CDR2 is FQNEAQ (reference sequence). With V trimmed by 5 bases and J by 4 bases, 13 bases remained unmatched. CDR3 nucleotides: TGTGCCAGCAGCCGAACAAGCGGGAGTGAAATGTACGAGCAGTACTTC. Amino acid sequence: CASSRTSGSEMYEQYF.

V is TRBV28 and J is TRBJ1-2; D is possibly TRBD1 (6 bases). Trimming removed 5 bases at V and 0 bases at J, with 13 bases between. Germline V gene data show CDR1 as MDHEN and CDR2 as SYDVKM. The CDR3 sequence is 15 residues long. The DNA of the CDR3 is TGTGCCAGCAGTCAACCGGGACAAGCTAACTATGGCTACACCTTC. Protein: CASSQPGQANYGYTF.